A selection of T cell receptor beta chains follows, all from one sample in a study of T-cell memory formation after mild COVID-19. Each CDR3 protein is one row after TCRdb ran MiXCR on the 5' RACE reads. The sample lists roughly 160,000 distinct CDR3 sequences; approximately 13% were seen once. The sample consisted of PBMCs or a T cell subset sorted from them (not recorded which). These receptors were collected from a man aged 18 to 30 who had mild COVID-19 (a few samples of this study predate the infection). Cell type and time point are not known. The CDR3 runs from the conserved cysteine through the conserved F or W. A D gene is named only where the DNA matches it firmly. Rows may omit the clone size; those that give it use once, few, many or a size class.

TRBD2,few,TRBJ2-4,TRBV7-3,CASSSGGLKNIQYF,TGTGCCAGCAGCTCCGGGGGACTAAAAAACATTCAGTACTTC
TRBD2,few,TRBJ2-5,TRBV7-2,CASSSSGAGETQYF,TGTGCCAGCAGCTCGAGCGGGGCCGGAGAGACCCAGTACTTC
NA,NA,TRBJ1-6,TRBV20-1,CSARVPSGGVSPLHF,TGCAGTGCTAGAGTTCCATCGGGGGGCGTTTCACCCCTCCACTTT
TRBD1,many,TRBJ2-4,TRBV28,CASVTGGASKNIQYF,TGTGCCAGCGTTACAGGGGGCGCGTCCAAAAACATTCAGTACTTC
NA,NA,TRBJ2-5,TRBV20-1,CSSSGVETQYF,TGCAGTTCCTCAGGGGTCGAGACCCAGTACTTC
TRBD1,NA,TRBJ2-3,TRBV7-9,CASSFRQGGPDTQYF,TGTGCCAGCAGCTTTCGACAGGGGGGTCCAGATACGCAGTATTTT
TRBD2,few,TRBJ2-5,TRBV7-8,CASSPKRSSGKETQYF,TGTGCCAGCAGCCCTAAGCGGAGTAGCGGGAAAGAGACCCAGTACTTC
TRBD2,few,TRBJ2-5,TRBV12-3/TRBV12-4,CASRLTSGKETQYF,TGTGCCAGCAGGCTGACTAGCGGTAAAGAGACCCAGTACTTC
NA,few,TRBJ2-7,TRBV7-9,CASSLNRETYEQYF,TGTGCCAGCAGCTTGAACCGGGAAACCTACGAGCAGTACTTC
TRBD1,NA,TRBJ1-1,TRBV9,CASSYTGGNTEAFF,TGTGCCAGCAGCTATACAGGGGGCAACACTGAAGCTTTCTTT
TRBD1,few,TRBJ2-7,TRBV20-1,CSARQGVLYEQYF,TGCAGTGCTAGACAGGGGGTACTCTACGAGCAGTACTTC
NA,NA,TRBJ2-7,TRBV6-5,CASSEGGTGRYEQYF,TGTGCCAGCAGTGAGGGAGGAACAGGGCGATACGAGCAGTACTTC
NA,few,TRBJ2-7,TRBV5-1,CASSLAVGETYEQYF,TGCGCCAGCAGCTTGGCCGTCGGGGAAACCTACGAGCAGTACTTC
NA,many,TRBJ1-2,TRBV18,CASSPTLHYGYTF,TGTGCCAGCTCACCGACTCTACACTATGGCTACACCTTC
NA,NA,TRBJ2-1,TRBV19,CASSIWAANNEQFF,TGTGCCAGTAGTATCTGGGCGGCCAACAATGAGCAGTTCTTC
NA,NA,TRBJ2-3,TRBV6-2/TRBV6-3,CASSPGFNMAQYF,TGTGCCAGCAGTCCCGGCTTCAACATGGCGCAGTATTTT
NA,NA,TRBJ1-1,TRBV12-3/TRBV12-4,CASNLQGLNTEAFF,TGTGCCAGCAACCTACAGGGTTTAAACACTGAAGCTTTCTTT
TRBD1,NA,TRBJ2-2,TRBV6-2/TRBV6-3,CASSSITPGQLSFPDTGELFF,TGTGCCAGCAGTTCGATTACGCCGGGACAGCTTTCATTTCCTGACACCGGGGAGCTGTTTTTT
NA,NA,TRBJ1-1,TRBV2,CASRSRGNTEAFF,TGTGCCAGCAGGTCCAGGGGGAACACTGAAGCTTTCTTT
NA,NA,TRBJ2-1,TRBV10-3,CAISAYNEQFF,TGTGCCATCAGTGCCTACAATGAGCAGTTCTTC
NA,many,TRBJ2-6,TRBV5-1,CASSLVGTSGANVLTF,TGCGCCAGCAGCTTGGTTGGGACCTCTGGGGCCAACGTCCTGACTTTC
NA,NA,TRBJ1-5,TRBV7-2,CASSLEPNQPQHF,TGTGCCAGCAGCTTAGAGCCGAATCAGCCCCAGCATTTT
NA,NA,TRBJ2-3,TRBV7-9,CASSWHVGGRTDTQYF,TGTGCCAGCAGCTGGCATGTGGGGGGCCGCACAGATACGCAGTATTTT
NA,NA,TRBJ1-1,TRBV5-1,CASSLLGGEVNTEAFF,TGCGCCAGCAGCTTGCTCGGTGGGGAGGTGAACACTGAAGCTTTCTTT
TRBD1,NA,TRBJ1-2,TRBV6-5,CASSYSGTGVFGYTF,TGTGCCAGCAGTTACTCCGGGACAGGGGTTTTTGGCTACACCTTC
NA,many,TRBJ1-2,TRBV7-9,CASSLRGYGYTF,TGTGCCAGCAGTCTAAGGGGATATGGCTACACCTTC
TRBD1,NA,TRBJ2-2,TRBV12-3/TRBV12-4,CASGRQGLSGELFF,TGTGCCAGCGGCCGACAGGGGTTATCCGGGGAGCTGTTTTTT
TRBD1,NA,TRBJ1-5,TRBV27,CASSLFPGGQPQHF,TGTGCCAGCAGTTTATTCCCAGGGGGCCAGCCCCAGCATTTT
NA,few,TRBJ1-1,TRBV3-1,CASSPWTGDTEAFF,TGTGCCAGCAGCCCATGGACGGGGGACACTGAAGCTTTCTTT
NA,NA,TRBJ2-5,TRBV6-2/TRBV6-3,CASTLQETQYF,TGTGCCAGCACCCTCCAAGAGACCCAGTACTTC
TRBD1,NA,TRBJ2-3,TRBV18,CASSLDRAYTDTQYF,TGTGCCAGCTCACTGGACAGGGCCTACACAGATACGCAGTATTTT
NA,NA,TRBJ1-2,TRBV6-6,CASRIGASNYGYTF,TGTGCCAGCAGAATCGGCGCCTCTAACTATGGCTACACCTTC
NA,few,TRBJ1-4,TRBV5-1,CASSRAGLNEKLFF,TGCGCCAGCAGCCGCGCAGGGTTGAATGAAAAACTGTTTTTT
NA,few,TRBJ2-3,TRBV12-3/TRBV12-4,CASSAFEVGDTQYF,TGTGCCAGCAGCGCTTTTGAAGTCGGAGATACGCAGTATTTT
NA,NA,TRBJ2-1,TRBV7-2,CASSFSWGGEQFF,TGTGCCAGCAGCTTCTCGTGGGGAGGAGAGCAGTTCTTC
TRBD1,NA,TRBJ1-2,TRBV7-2,CASSPGQGPNGYTF,TGTGCCAGCAGCCCCGGACAGGGTCCTAATGGCTACACCTTC
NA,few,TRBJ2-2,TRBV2,CASSLEGANTGELFF,TGTGCCAGCAGCCTGGAGGGGGCGAACACCGGGGAGCTGTTTTTT
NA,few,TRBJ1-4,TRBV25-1,CASRSPATNEKLFF,TGTGCCAGCAGGTCCCCAGCAACTAATGAAAAACTGTTTTTT
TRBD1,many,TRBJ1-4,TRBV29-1,CSAMTGTEKLFF,TGCAGCGCCATGACAGGGACAGAAAAACTGTTTTTT
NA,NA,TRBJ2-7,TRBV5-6,CASSSTGRSYEQYF,TGTGCCAGCAGCTCAACAGGGAGGTCCTACGAGCAGTACTTC
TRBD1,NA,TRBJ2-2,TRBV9,CASSVGDRVRTGELFF,TGTGCCAGCAGCGTAGGTGACAGGGTACGGACCGGGGAGCTGTTTTTT
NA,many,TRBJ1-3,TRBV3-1,CASSQETIGNTIYF,TGTGCCAGCAGCCAAGAAACGATTGGAAACACCATATATTTT
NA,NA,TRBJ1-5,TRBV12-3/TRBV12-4,CASSLVSQPQHF,TGTGCCAGCAGTTTAGTGAGTCAGCCCCAGCATTTT
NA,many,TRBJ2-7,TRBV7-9,CASSFRDVYEQYF,TGTGCCAGCAGCTTCCGGGACGTCTACGAGCAGTACTTC
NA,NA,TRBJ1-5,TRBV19,CASSTPGRNQPQHF,TGTGCCAGTAGTACCCCGGGGCGGAATCAGCCCCAGCATTTT